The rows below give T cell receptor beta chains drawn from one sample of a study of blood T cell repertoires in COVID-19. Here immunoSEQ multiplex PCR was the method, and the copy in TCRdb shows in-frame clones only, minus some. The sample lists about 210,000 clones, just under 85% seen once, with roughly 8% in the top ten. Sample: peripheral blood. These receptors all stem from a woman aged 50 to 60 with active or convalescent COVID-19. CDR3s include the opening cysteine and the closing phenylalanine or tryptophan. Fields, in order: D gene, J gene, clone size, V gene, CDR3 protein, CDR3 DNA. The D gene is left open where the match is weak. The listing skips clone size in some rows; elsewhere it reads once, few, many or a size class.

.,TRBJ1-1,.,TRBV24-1,CATDLVRRNTEAFF,TGTGCCACCGACCTGGTGCGGCGGAACACTGAAGCTTTCTTT
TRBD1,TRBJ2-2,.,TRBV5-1,CASSLTGVGTGELFF,TGCGCCAGCAGCTTGACAGGGGTGGGGACCGGGGAGCTGTTTTTT
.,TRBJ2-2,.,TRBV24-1,CATRKTGDTGELFF,TGTGCCACCCGGAAAACAGGCGACACCGGGGAGCTGTTTTTT
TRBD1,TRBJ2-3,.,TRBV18,CASSEISGTGGTTDTQYF,TGTGCCAGCTCAGAAATCTCCGGGACAGGGGGCACCACAGATACGCAGTATTTT
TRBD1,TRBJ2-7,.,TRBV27,CASSFRDRGTYEQYF,TGTGCCAGCAGTTTTCGGGACAGGGGGACCTACGAGCAGTACTTC
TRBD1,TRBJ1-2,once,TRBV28,CASSLGMGQGYSGYTF,TGTGCCAGCAGTTTGGGGATGGGACAGGGATATAGTGGCTACACCTTC
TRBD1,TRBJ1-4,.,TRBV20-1,CSTGQIEKLFF,TGCAGCACGGGACAGATTGAAAAACTGTTTTTT
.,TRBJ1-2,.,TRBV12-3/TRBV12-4,CASSLGLFYGYTF,TGTGCCAGCAGTTTAGGACTTTTCTATGGCTACACCTTC
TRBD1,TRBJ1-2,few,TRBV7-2,CASSLHRQGLEGYTF,TGTGCCAGCAGCTTACACCGACAGGGTTTGGAGGGCTACACCTTC
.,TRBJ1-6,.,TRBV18,CASSPNTMTRAVGSPLHF,TGTGCCAGCTCACCCAACACCATGACAAGAGCGGTCGGTTCACCCCTCCACTTT
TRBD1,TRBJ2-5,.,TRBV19,CASSIGTGAAETQYF,TGTGCCAGTAGTATTGGGACAGGGGCGGCAGAGACCCAGTACTTC
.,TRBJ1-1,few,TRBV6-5,CASSTLGVGTEAFF,TGTGCCAGCAGTACCCTAGGGGTGGGGACTGAAGCTTTCTTT
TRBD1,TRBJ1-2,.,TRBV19,CASNFPGQADYGYTF,TGTGCCAGTAATTTCCCGGGACAGGCAGACTATGGCTACACCTTC
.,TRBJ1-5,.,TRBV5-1,CASSPWAGGNQPQHF,TGCGCCAGCAGCCCCTGGGCGGGAGGCAATCAGCCCCAGCATTTT
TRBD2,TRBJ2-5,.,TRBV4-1,CASSQGPGGSQETQYF,TGCGCCAGCAGCCAAGGACCGGGGGGGTCCCAAGAGACCCAGTACTTC
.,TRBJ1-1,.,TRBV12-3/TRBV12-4,CASSRTSNTEAFF,TGTGCCAGCAGCCGTACTTCTAACACTGAAGCTTTCTTT
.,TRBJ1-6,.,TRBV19,CATRDHGSLNNSPLHF,TGTGCCACGAGAGACCACGGGTCGCTAAATAATTCACCCCTCCACTTT
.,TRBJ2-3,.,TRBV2,CASSEETRDTQYF,TGTGCCAGCAGTGAGGAGACTAGGGATACGCAGTATTTT
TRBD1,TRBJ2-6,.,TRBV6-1,CASSELHQGAAGANVLTF,TGTGCCAGCAGTGAGCTTCACCAGGGGGCGGCCGGGGCCAACGTCCTGACTTTC
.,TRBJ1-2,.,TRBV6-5,CASRGRGGYTF,TGTGCCAGCAGGGGACGGGGGGGCTACACCTTC
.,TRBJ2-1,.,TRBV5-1,CASSLGQSSYNEQFF,TGCGCCAGCAGCTTGGGACAGAGCTCCTACAATGAGCAGTTCTTC
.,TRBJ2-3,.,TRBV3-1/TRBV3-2,CASSQDIARAHTDTQYF,TGTGCCAGCAGCCAAGATATCGCGCGGGCCCACACAGATACGCAGTATTTT
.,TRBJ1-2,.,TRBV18,CASSPPHRESGYTF,TGTGCCAGCTCACCACCGCACAGGGAATCCGGCTACACCTTC
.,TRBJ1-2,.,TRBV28,CASSFLTLLGGYTF,TGTGCCAGCAGTTTCCTTACCCTACTAGGAGGCTACACCTTC
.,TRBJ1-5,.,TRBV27,CASSARGYSNQPQHF,TGTGCCAGCAGTGCCCGGGGATATAGCAATCAGCCCCAGCATTTT
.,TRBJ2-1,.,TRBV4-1,CASSQVSRSFDDEQFF,TGCGCCAGCAGCCAAGTCTCTCGGAGCTTCGACGATGAGCAGTTCTTC
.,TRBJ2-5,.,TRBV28,CASNLVQGETQYF,TGTGCCAGCAATCTTGTCCAGGGGGAGACCCAGTACTTC
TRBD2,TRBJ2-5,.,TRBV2,CASSGGTSGVQETQYF,TGTGCCAGCAGTGGTGGGACTAGCGGGGTACAAGAGACCCAGTACTTC
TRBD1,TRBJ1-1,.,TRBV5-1,CASRSRTGVTTTEAFF,TGCGCCAGCAGGTCCCGGACAGGGGTCACTACCACTGAAGCTTTCTTT
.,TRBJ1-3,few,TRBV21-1,CASSNEPPHSLSGNTIYF,TGTGCCAGCAGCAACGAACCCCCCCATAGCCTTTCTGGAAACACCATATATTTT
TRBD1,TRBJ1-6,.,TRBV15,CATSRGGTGSISPLHF,TGTGCCACCAGCAGAGGGGGGACAGGGTCGATTTCACCCCTCCACTTT
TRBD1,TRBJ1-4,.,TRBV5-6,CASSWDREDEKLFF,TGTGCCAGCAGCTGGGACAGGGAGGATGAAAAACTGTTTTTT
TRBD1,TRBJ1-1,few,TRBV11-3,CASSPQGGTTEAFF,TGTGCCAGCAGCCCCCAGGGGGGAACCACTGAAGCTTTCTTT
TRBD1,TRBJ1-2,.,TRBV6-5,CASRPTGDYGYTF,TGTGCCAGCAGACCCACAGGGGACTATGGCTACACCTTC
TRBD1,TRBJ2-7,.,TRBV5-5,CASSLRALGQGISEQYF,TGTGCCAGCAGCTTGAGGGCCCTGGGACAGGGTATATCCGAGCAGTACTTC
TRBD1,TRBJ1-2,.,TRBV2,CASSPGQTGYTF,TGTGCCAGCAGTCCGGGACAGACGGGCTACACCTTC
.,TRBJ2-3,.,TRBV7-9,CASRQQGIDTQYF,TGTGCCAGCAGGCAACAGGGAATAGATACGCAGTATTTT
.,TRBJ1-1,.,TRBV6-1,CASSERGLDPWVTEAFF,TGTGCCAGCAGTGAAAGGGGTCTAGACCCTTGGGTCACTGAAGCTTTCTTT
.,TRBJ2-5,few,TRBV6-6,CASSYSSGTQYF,TGTGCCAGCAGTTACTCCTCGGGGACCCAGTACTTC
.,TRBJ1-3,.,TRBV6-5,CASSYSGISGNTIYF,TGTGCCAGCAGTTACTCCGGGATCTCTGGAAACACCATATATTTT
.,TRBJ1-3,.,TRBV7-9,CASSFGGNTIYF,TGTGCCAGCAGCTTTGGCGGAAACACCATATATTTT
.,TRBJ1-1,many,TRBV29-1,CSPSEGGSSAFF,TGCAGCCCCTCAGAGGGGGGGTCATCGGCTTTCTTT
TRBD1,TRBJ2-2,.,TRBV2,CASSELTGGGGELFF,TGTGCCAGCAGTGAACTTACAGGGGGCGGCGGGGAGCTGTTTTTT
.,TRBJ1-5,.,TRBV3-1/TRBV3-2,CASSPMGGGLRADGNQPQHF,TGTGCCAGCAGCCCGATGGGGGGAGGGTTGAGGGCAGATGGCAATCAGCCCCAGCATTTT
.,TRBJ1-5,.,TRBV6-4,CASSDSTYLPPYSNQPQHF,TGTGCCAGCAGTGACTCCACCTATCTCCCCCCTTATAGCAATCAGCCCCAGCATTTT
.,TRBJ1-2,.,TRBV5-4,CASSNRTSAGYTF,TGTGCCAGCAGCAACAGGACCTCTGCGGGCTACACCTTC
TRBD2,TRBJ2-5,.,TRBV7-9,CASSLAGGLETQYF,TGTGCCAGCAGCTTAGCGGGAGGGCTTGAGACCCAGTACTTC
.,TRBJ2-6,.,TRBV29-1,CSVQLSGANVLTF,TGCAGCGTGCAACTCTCTGGGGCCAACGTCCTGACTTTC
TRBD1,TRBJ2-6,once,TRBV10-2,CAIKTDRGEANVLTF,TGCGCCATAAAGACCGACAGGGGGGAGGCCAACGTCCTGACTTTC
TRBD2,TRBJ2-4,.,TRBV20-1,CSASLAGGKNIQYF,TGCAGTGCTAGTCTAGCGGGAGGTAAAAACATTCAGTACTTC
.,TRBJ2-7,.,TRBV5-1,CASSPPRTQSSYEQYF,TGCGCCAGCAGCCCCCCCCGGACTCAGTCTTCCTACGAGCAGTACTTC